A selection of T cell receptor beta chains follows, all from one sample in a study of cytomegalovirus exposure and HLA in healthy donors. The protocol was immunoSEQ multiplex PCR, while the TCRdb copy is restricted to in-frame clones and leaves out a portion. The sample records some 150,000 clones, about 80% being singletons. Sequences were obtained from PBMCs. These receptors were taken from a man aged 30 to 45 in good health and CMV-seropositive. CDR3s include the opening cysteine and the closing phenylalanine or tryptophan. Each record gives: clone size, D gene, V gene, J gene, CDR3 protein, CDR3 DNA. A D gene is named only where the DNA matches it firmly. The size of a clone is reported for some rows only, either as once, few or many, or as a class for expanded clones.

NA,TRBD1,TRBV6-6,TRBJ1-4,CASSYGPGGDEKLFF,TGTGCCAGCAGTTACGGTCCAGGGGGCGATGAAAAACTGTTTTTT
few,TRBD2,TRBV6-5,TRBJ2-1,CASSLTSGDYNEQFF,TGTGCCAGCAGTCTTACTAGCGGGGACTACAATGAGCAGTTCTTC
NA,NA,TRBV7-2,TRBJ1-5,CASSRPGTNQPQHF,TGTGCCAGCAGCCGGCCGGGAACTAATCAGCCCCAGCATTTT
NA,TRBD2,TRBV27,TRBJ2-7,CASSLASGLHEQYF,TGTGCCAGCAGTTTGGCTAGCGGGCTCCACGAGCAGTACTTC
few,TRBD1,TRBV7-6,TRBJ2-7,CASSQTGYSEQYF,TGTGCCAGCAGCCAGACAGGGTATAGCGAGCAGTACTTC
NA,TRBD2,TRBV19,TRBJ2-1,CASSSSSGPSSYNEQFF,TGTGCCAGTAGCTCCTCTAGCGGGCCGTCATCCTACAATGAGCAGTTCTTC
NA,TRBD1,TRBV19,TRBJ1-5,CASISESGGYNQPQHF,TGTGCCAGTATCTCGGAGTCAGGGGGTTACAATCAGCCCCAGCATTTT
NA,NA,TRBV7-9,TRBJ2-2,CASIPPPAGNTGELFF,TGTGCCAGCATACCCCCCCCGGCAGGGAACACCGGGGAGCTGTTTTTT
NA,NA,TRBV5-1,TRBJ1-4,CASSLGQSVEKLFF,TGCGCCAGCAGCCTCGGACAGTCGGTAGAAAAACTGTTTTTT
NA,TRBD1,TRBV18,TRBJ1-2,CASSTGGHGYTF,TGTGCCAGCTCCACAGGGGGTCATGGCTACACCTTC
NA,NA,TRBV10-1,TRBJ2-3,CASSDGAGAGHGDTQYF,TGCGCCAGCAGTGATGGGGCAGGGGCCGGGCATGGAGATACGCAGTATTTT
NA,TRBD2,TRBV4-2,TRBJ2-1,CASSQVKLAESPNEQFF,TGTGCCAGCAGCCAAGTAAAACTAGCGGAGTCTCCCAATGAGCAGTTCTTC
NA,TRBD1,TRBV28,TRBJ2-7,CASSFSRDRVGYEQYF,TGTGCCAGCAGTTTCTCCCGGGACAGGGTCGGCTACGAGCAGTACTTC
NA,NA,TRBV27,TRBJ2-1,CASSLRTVRGYNEQFF,TGTGCCAGCAGTTTGCGGACAGTTAGAGGGTACAATGAGCAGTTCTTC
NA,NA,TRBV29-1,TRBJ2-7,CSVETPTYEQYF,TGCAGCGTTGAGACACCCACCTACGAGCAGTACTTC
NA,NA,TRBV7-9,TRBJ1-4,CASSLARGSAREDEKLFF,TGTGCCAGCAGCTTGGCCCGAGGAAGTGCCAGGGAGGATGAAAAACTGTTTTTT
NA,TRBD1,TRBV19,TRBJ1-2,CASSIEAGRGLNYGYTF,TGTGCCAGTAGTATAGAGGCGGGAAGGGGGCTCAACTATGGCTACACCTTC
NA,TRBD1,TRBV27,TRBJ2-4,CASSLLGTGSLSSKGIQYF,TGTGCCAGCAGTTTGCTCGGGACAGGGTCTCTCTCCTCTAAGGGCATTCAGTACTTC
once,NA,TRBV5-1,TRBJ2-3,CASSLSRLETDTQYF,TGCGCCAGCAGCTTGTCGAGACTAGAGACAGATACGCAGTATTTT
NA,NA,TRBV5-1,TRBJ1-1,CASRPGVGDTEAFF,TGCGCCAGCAGACCAGGGGTTGGGGATACTGAAGCTTTCTTT
NA,TRBD1,TRBV27,TRBJ1-2,CASSLNDRGTNGYTF,TGTGCCAGCAGTTTAAACGACAGGGGGACGAACGGCTACACCTTC
NA,NA,TRBV28,TRBJ1-2,CASTMTGWYGYTF,TGTGCCAGCACCATGACAGGATGGTATGGCTACACCTTC
once,NA,TRBV25-1,TRBJ1-1,CASSPKQPTRNTEAFF,TGTGCCAGCAGCCCCAAACAGCCGACCCGTAACACTGAAGCTTTCTTT
NA,NA,TRBV27,TRBJ2-7,CASSLAAGSYKQYF,TGTGCCAGCAGTTTGGCAGCGGGCTCCTATAAGCAGTACTTC
NA,NA,TRBV6-1,TRBJ2-1,CASRLNNEQFF,TGTGCCAGCAGACTCAACAATGAGCAGTTCTTC
NA,TRBD1,TRBV5-1,TRBJ1-1,CASSLTGGTEAFF,TGCGCCAGCAGCTTGACAGGGGGAACTGAAGCTTTCTTT
NA,TRBD2,TRBV15,TRBJ2-3,CATWMGLAVPTPTDTQYF,TGTGCCACCTGGATGGGACTAGCGGTTCCCACCCCTACAGATACGCAGTATTTT
NA,TRBD2,TRBV2,TRBJ2-5,CASRGLAEFETQYF,TGTGCCAGCAGGGGACTAGCGGAGTTTGAGACCCAGTACTTC
NA,NA,TRBV6-1,TRBJ1-2,CASSESAGRGGYTF,TGTGCCAGCAGTGAATCGGCAGGTCGAGGGGGCTACACCTTC
NA,NA,TRBV5-3,TRBJ1-1,CARSPAGVGTEAFF,TGTGCCAGAAGCCCGGCAGGGGTCGGTACTGAAGCTTTCTTT
NA,TRBD1,TRBV5-6,TRBJ2-6,CASSFGQAGANVLTF,TGTGCCAGCAGCTTTGGACAGGCTGGGGCCAACGTCCTGACTTTC
NA,NA,TRBV5-5,TRBJ2-7,CASSLPIGERRVSYEQYF,TGTGCCAGCAGCTTGCCAATTGGGGAGCGCCGAGTCTCCTACGAGCAGTACTTC
NA,NA,TRBV28,TRBJ2-2,CASSTLTVYTGELFF,TGTGCCAGCAGTACCCTGACAGTTTACACCGGGGAGCTGTTTTTT
NA,NA,TRBV30,TRBJ2-3,CAWSRLVTSTDTQYF,TGTGCCTGGAGTCGATTAGTGACTAGCACAGATACGCAGTATTTT
NA,NA,TRBV30,TRBJ1-5,CAWSVTEAQPQHF,TGTGCCTGGAGTGTGACCGAGGCTCAGCCCCAGCATTTT
NA,TRBD1,TRBV18,TRBJ2-6,CASSPPGQATSGANVLTF,TGTGCCAGCTCACCCCCGGGACAGGCTACATCCGGGGCCAACGTCCTGACTTTC
NA,NA,TRBV6-6,TRBJ1-6,CASSYSMGRVNSPLHF,TGTGCCAGCAGTTATAGTATGGGGAGGGTAAATTCACCCCTCCACTTT
NA,NA,TRBV6-6,TRBJ2-1,CASSYSGSSYNEQFF,TGTGCCAGCAGTTACTCGGGCAGTTCCTACAATGAGCAGTTCTTC
NA,NA,TRBV27,TRBJ2-7,CASVGGFYEQYF,TGTGCCAGCGTAGGAGGGTTCTACGAGCAGTACTTC
NA,TRBD1,TRBV28,TRBJ1-3,CASSWSSEGARRNTIYF,TGTGCCAGCAGTTGGAGTTCGGAGGGGGCCCGTAGAAACACCATATATTTT
NA,NA,TRBV19,TRBJ2-3,CAILPLGYRADTQYF,TGTGCCATTCTCCCACTCGGATACCGGGCAGATACGCAGTATTTT
few,TRBD2,TRBV5-1,TRBJ2-7,CASSWNSGGYEQYF,TGCGCCAGCAGCTGGAATAGCGGGGGGTACGAGCAGTACTTC
NA,NA,TRBV19,TRBJ1-1,CASSMGGPNTEAFF,TGTGCCAGTAGTATGGGGGGGCCCAACACTGAAGCTTTCTTT
NA,TRBD1,TRBV7-9,TRBJ1-2,CASSWGTGLNYGYTF,TGTGCCAGCAGCTGGGGGACAGGGCTTAACTATGGCTACACCTTC
once,TRBD1,TRBV28,TRBJ2-1,CASRDYRGYNEQFF,TGTGCCAGCAGGGATTACAGGGGCTACAATGAGCAGTTCTTC
NA,NA,TRBV5-4,TRBJ2-2,CASSLAHGAGELFF,TGTGCCAGCAGCTTGGCGCACGGGGCCGGGGAGCTGTTTTTT
few,TRBD1,TRBV13,TRBJ2-7,CASSTRTGPYEQYF,TGTGCCAGCAGCACCCGGACAGGCCCCTACGAGCAGTACTTC
NA,TRBD2,TRBV7-7,TRBJ2-7,CASSPTSGIVYEQYF,TGTGCCAGCAGCCCGACTAGCGGGATTGTCTACGAGCAGTACTTC
NA,TRBD1,TRBV6-5,TRBJ1-1,CASSYLGQAGNTEAFF,TGTGCCAGCAGTTACCTTGGACAGGCGGGGAACACTGAAGCTTTCTTT
once,TRBD1,TRBV4-1,TRBJ2-7,CASSPEGARVRNEQYF,TGCGCCAGCAGCCCCGAGGGGGCTAGGGTAAGGAACGAGCAGTACTTC
NA,TRBD2,TRBV6-1,TRBJ2-7,CASSVGTSGRSSYEQYF,TGTGCCAGCAGTGTAGGGACTAGCGGGAGATCGAGCTACGAGCAGTACTTC
NA,TRBD1,TRBV4-3,TRBJ1-6,CASSLGDSRNSPLHF,TGCGCCAGCAGCCTTGGGGACAGCAGAAATTCACCCCTCCACTTT
NA,NA,TRBV5-4,TRBJ1-2,CASSQPSGTSYGYTF,TGTGCCAGCAGCCAACCCTCCGGGACAAGTTATGGCTACACCTTC
NA,TRBD1,TRBV29-1,TRBJ2-7,CSVVGIRTGGSYEQYF,TGCAGCGTTGTCGGAATACGTACAGGGGGCTCCTACGAGCAGTACTTC